One and the same sample provided the 21 T cell receptor beta chains below, sequenced in a study of cytomegalovirus exposure and HLA in healthy donors. Primers for the PCR totalled 60 Vbeta and 13 Jbeta. The data were produced by immunoSEQ multiplex PCR, yet TCRdb's version contains in-frame clones alone and is incomplete. There are about 160,000 clones in the sample, with 2.1% held by the top ten. The sample was PBMCs. The receptors shown here come from a man aged 25 to 45 in good health and CMV-seronegative.

V and J are TRBV7-9 and TRBJ1-3; D possibly corresponds to TRBD1 (5 bases). V lost 4 bases and J lost 0, with 16 bases in between. Germline-derived CDR1 and CDR2 are SEHNR and FQNEAQ (reference sequence). This CDR3 spans 17 amino acids. The CDR3 loop is CASSSRGGAGSGNTIYF. As DNA, the CDR3 is TGTGCCAGCAGCTCCAGAGGCGGGGCAGGCTCTGGAAACACCATATATTTT. Looking up the rest from reference TRBV7-9 and TRBJ1-3 gives the full variable domain: DTGVSQNPRHKITKRGQNVTFRCDPISEHNRLYWYRQTLGQGPEFLTYFQNEAQLEKSRLLSDRFSAERPKGSFSTLEIQRTEQGDSAMYLCASSSRGGAGSGNTIYFGEGSWLTVV.

The chain uses TRBV11-2 and TRBJ1-2; 10 nucleotides align to TRBD1. Germline-derived CDR1 and CDR2 are SGHAT and FQNNGV. The CDR3 length is 16 residues. Unmatched junction bases numbered 4, after V lost 1 base and J lost 2 bases. For the CDR3, the DNA is TGTGCCAGCAGCTTAGCCCCGGGACAGGGGAACTATGGCTACACCTTC. It specifies CASSLAPGQGNYGYTF. The full variable domain, with the rest looked up from reference TRBV11-2 and TRBJ1-2, is EAGVAQSPRYKIIEKRQSVAFWCNPISGHATLYWYQQILGQGPKLLIQFQNNGVVDDSQLPKDRFSAERLKGVDSTLKIQPAKLEDSAVYLCASSLAPGQGNYGYTFGSGTRLTVV.

This chain connects TRBV4-2 to TRBJ2-1; no definite D call. Germline V gene sequence: CDR1 LGHNA, CDR2 YNFKEQ. V was cut by 4 bases and J by 6 bases, with 10 bases left in between. This CDR3 is built from 13 residues. DNA for the CDR3: TGTGCCAGCAGCCGGGCAGGATCCAATGAGCAGTTCTTC. It encodes CASSRAGSNEQFF.

This chain uses TRBV30 with TRBJ1-1, with 9 bases fitting TRBD1. The CDR3 contains 17 residues. The V gene end was trimmed by 5 bases and the J gene end by 0 bases; junction bases not matched to a gene: 13. Germline V gives CDR1 GTSNPN, CDR2 SVGIG (reference sequence). The CDR3 bases are TGTGCCTGGGGAAAACCCGGGACAGGGCGGATGAACACTGAAGCTTTCTTT. It encodes CAWGKPGTGRMNTEAFF.

The V and J genes are TRBV28 and TRBJ2-5, with 12 bases matching TRBD1. The CDR3 is 16 amino acids. Unmatched junction bases numbered 6, after V lost 3 bases and J lost 4 bases. Germline loops: CDR1 MDHEN, CDR2 SYDVKM. The CDR3 coding sequence is TGTGCCAGCAGTTTCTTCCGGGACAGGGGGCGAGAGACCCAGTACTTC. This gives the protein CASSFFRDRGRETQYF.

The chain links TRBV18 to TRBJ2-7; 9 bases align to TRBD1. Germline trimming cut 5 bases from V and 7 bases from J; bases unmatched to any gene: 12. CDR3 length: 15 amino acids. The germline V gene has CDR1 KGHSH and CDR2 LQKENI. The CDR3, as DNA: TGTGCCAGCTCATCTGGGACAGGGAGAGCAGGGGAGCAGTACTTC. Amino acid sequence: CASSSGTGRAGEQYF.

The V call is TRBV7-9, the J call TRBJ2-3, with D hard to call. CDR3 length: 16 amino acids. CDR1 SEHNR and CDR2 FQNEAQ come from the germline V gene (reference sequence). V lost 7 bases and J 0 bases, leaving 17 bases between the germline ends. The CDR3 DNA follows: TGTGCCAGCATCAGATCACAGTTGGATAGCACAGATACGCAGTATTTT. Translated: CASIRSQLDSTDTQYF. Full variable domain (outside the CDR3, taken from reference TRBV7-9 and TRBJ2-3): DTGVSQNPRHKITKRGQNVTFRCDPISEHNRLYWYRQTLGQGPEFLTYFQNEAQLEKSRLLSDRFSAERPKGSFSTLEIQRTEQGDSAMYLCASIRSQLDSTDTQYFGPGTRLTVL.

V gene TRBV28 combines with J gene TRBJ2-6, with TRBD1 as a possible D gene (6 bases). Trimming pared 5 bases from V and 3 bases from J, leaving 17 bases between. This CDR3 contains 17 residues. CDR1 MDHEN and CDR2 SYDVKM come from the germline V gene. The CDR3 DNA reads as TGTGCCAGCAGTCTACACGTACAGGGTAGTGGGGCCAACGTCCTGACTTTC. Translating it yields CASSLHVQGSGANVLTF.

The rearrangement joins TRBV25-1 to TRBJ1-4, with D possibly being TRBD1 (6 bases). V lost 4 bases to trimming and J lost 8 bases, with 11 bases between them. CDR1 and CDR2 (germline): MGHDK, SYGVNS. This CDR3 spans 13 amino acids. The DNA of the CDR3 is TGTGCCAGCAGTGGGGGGCATCAGGAAAAACTGTTTTTT. It encodes CASSGGHQEKLFF. Variable domain in full (rest from reference TRBV25-1 and TRBJ1-4): EADIYQTPRYLVIGTGKKITLECSQTMGHDKMYWYQQDPGMELHLIHYSYGVNSTEKGDLSSESTVSRIRTEHFPLTLESARPSHTSQYLCASSGGHQEKLFFGSGTQLSVL.

The CDR3 sequence is CASSLLAGGADTQYF. CDR3 nucleotides: TGTGCCAGCAGTCTTCTAGCGGGAGGGGCAGATACGCAGTATTTT. The chain employs TRBV2 and TRBJ2-3; 12 nucleotides line up with TRBD2. In germline, CDR1 is SNHLY, CDR2 FYNNEI. The CDR3 is 15 amino acids. V dropped 5 bases and J dropped 4; count of bases not matched to a gene: 4.

The chain recombines TRBV11-3 with TRBJ1-1; D is possibly TRBD1 (6 bases). Trimming removed 6 bases at V and 5 bases at J, with 13 bases between. CDR3 length equals 13 residues. CDR1 and CDR2 (germline): SGHNT, YENEEA. The CDR3 protein is CASRRGMGTEAFF. DNA of the CDR3: TGTGCCAGCAGGAGGGGGATGGGGACTGAAGCTTTCTTT. The full variable domain, completed using reference TRBV11-3 and TRBJ1-1, is EAGVVQSPRYKIIEKKQPVAFWCNPISGHNTLYWYLQNLGQGPELLIRYENEEAVDDSQLPKDRFSAERLKGVDSTLKIQPAELGDSAVYLCASRRGMGTEAFFGQGTRLTVV.

V is TRBV5-4 and J is TRBJ2-1, with 8 bases identical to TRBD2. Losses at the gene ends were 2 bases for V and 3 bases for J; bases not matched to a gene: 4. This CDR3 comprises 15 residues. Germline CDR1 and CDR2: SGHNT and YYREEE (reference sequence). CDR3 DNA sequence: TGTGCCAGCAGCTTTTGGCGGGAGGACTACAATGAGCAGTTCTTC. This translates into CASSFWREDYNEQFF.

The chain uses TRBV19 and TRBJ2-7; 9 bases are a match to TRBD1. This CDR3 comprises 13 residues. The V segment lost 8 bases and the J segment 2 bases; nucleotides outside the gene matches: 4. Germline CDR1 reads LNHDA; CDR2 reads SQIVND (reference sequence). CDR3 sequence reads: CASSRTGAYEQYF. The CDR3 coding sequence is TGTGCCAGTTCCCGGACAGGGGCCTACGAGCAGTACTTC.

The chain joins TRBV5-1 to TRBJ1-4; TRBD1 aligns across 7 bases. The CDR3 loop spans 14 amino acids. V lost 0 bases and J lost 10; bases outside the gene matches: 6. Germline V CDR1 and CDR2: SGHRS, YFSETQ. DNA of the CDR3: TGCGCCAGCAGCTTGGGTGGACAGGAGGCAAAACTGTTTTTT. It yields the protein CASSLGGQEAKLFF.

The chain recombines TRBV2 with TRBJ2-1; a possible D gene is TRBD1 (6 bases). The CDR3 length is 16 residues. Germline V gene data show CDR1 as SNHLY and CDR2 as FYNNEI. The germline V and J ends were trimmed by 4 bases and 0 bases, with 13 bases remaining between them. This CDR3 is CASSVGGVLSYNEQFF. The CDR3 DNA reads TGTGCCAGCAGTGTAGGGGGAGTGCTCTCCTACAATGAGCAGTTCTTC.

The rearrangement uses TRBV7-3 and TRBJ1-1; 7 bases align to TRBD1. Germline CDR1 reads SGHTA; CDR2 reads FQGTGA. Trimming took 5 bases from V and 4 from J; bases not matched to a gene: 7. CDR3 length equals 14 residues. CDR3 sequence reads: CASSLMTGPTEAFF. The DNA of the CDR3 is TGTGCCAGCAGCCTAATGACAGGGCCCACTGAAGCTTTCTTT.

Comments on this clone: Other DNA variants within this sample encode the same CDR3. This sequence joins TRBV5-1 and TRBJ2-7; TRBD1 matches at 8 bases. Germline-derived CDR1 and CDR2 are SGHRS and YFSETQ. J gave up 2 bases and V 0 bases, and 1 base lay outside the gene matches. CDR3 length equals 14 residues. The CDR3 DNA is TGCGCCAGCAGCTTGGAACAGGGGGCCTACGAGCAGTACTTC. Translated, it gives CASSLEQGAYEQYF.

The chain joins TRBV27 to TRBJ2-5; TRBD1 matches at 7 bases. The better agreement between TRBJ2-7 and the DNA end casts doubt on the J call. The germline CDR1 and CDR2 sequences are MNHEY and SMNVEV (reference sequence). The CDR3 has 14 amino acids. DNA for the CDR3: TGTGCCAGCAGTCATACAGGGGCCCCCTACGAGCAGTACTTC. Protein sequence: CASSHTGAPYEQYF.

The V call is TRBV27, the J call TRBJ2-7; the D is unclear. The CDR3 covers 14 residues. Germline values: CDR1 MNHEY, CDR2 SMNVEV (reference sequence). Deletions cut 5 bases from V and 1 base from J, with 12 bases between. The CDR3 coding sequence is TGTGCCAGCAGTCCCACGCCGCGATCCTACGAGCAGTACTTC. Protein: CASSPTPRSYEQYF.

The chain joins TRBV5-4 to TRBJ2-3, with D possibly matching TRBD2 (6 bases). With 0 bases removed from V and 9 bases from J, the gap between germline ends came to 14 bases. The CDR3 runs 14 residues. Germline loops: CDR1 SGHNT, CDR2 YYREEE (reference sequence). CDR3 coding DNA: TGTGCCAGCAGCTTGGACCCAGCGCGGGGAACGCAGTATTTT. Protein: CASSLDPARGTQYF.

The rearrangement links TRBV7-6 to TRBJ1-4; D unresolved. The CDR3 length is 16 residues. Between the trimmed V and J ends, which lost 5 bases and 8 bases, there was a span of 21 bases. The V gene's germline CDR1 is SGHVS and CDR2 FNYEAQ. CDR3 sequence (DNA): TGTGCCAGCAGCGTCCTCGGGGAACGCCCCGGAGAAAAACTGTTTTTT. This codes for CASSVLGERPGEKLFF.